This TCR beta chain stems from a study of T-cell reconstitution after alpha-beta-depleted transplantation in children. Preparation of the TCRbeta library used unique molecular identifiers. TCRdb passed the PCR reads through MiXCR, listing each CDR3 protein once. The sample records more than 450,000 distinct CDR3 sequences, about 17% being singletons. This clonotype was found a few times. The CDR3 is 14 residues long. Germline CDR1 is GTSNPN and CDR2 is SVGIG (reference sequence). The sequenced sample was PBMCs from the stem cell graft donor, obtained from the stem cell graft. The origin of this receptor is a human donor who donated a stem cell graft to a child with acute lymphoblastic leukemia. This sequence joins TRBV30 and TRBJ1-1; the D gene is possibly TRBD1 (5 bases). CDR3 nucleotides: TGTGCTTCAATTCGACAGTTAATGAACACTGAAGCTTTCTTT. This translates into CASIRQLMNTEAFF. Full variable domain (missing parts from reference TRBV30 and TRBJ1-1): SQTIHQWPATLVQPVGSPLSLECTVEGTSNPNLYWYRQAAGRGLQLLFYSVGIGQISSEVPQNLSASRPQDRQFILSSKKLLLSDSGFYLCASIRQLMNTEAFFGQGTRLTVV.